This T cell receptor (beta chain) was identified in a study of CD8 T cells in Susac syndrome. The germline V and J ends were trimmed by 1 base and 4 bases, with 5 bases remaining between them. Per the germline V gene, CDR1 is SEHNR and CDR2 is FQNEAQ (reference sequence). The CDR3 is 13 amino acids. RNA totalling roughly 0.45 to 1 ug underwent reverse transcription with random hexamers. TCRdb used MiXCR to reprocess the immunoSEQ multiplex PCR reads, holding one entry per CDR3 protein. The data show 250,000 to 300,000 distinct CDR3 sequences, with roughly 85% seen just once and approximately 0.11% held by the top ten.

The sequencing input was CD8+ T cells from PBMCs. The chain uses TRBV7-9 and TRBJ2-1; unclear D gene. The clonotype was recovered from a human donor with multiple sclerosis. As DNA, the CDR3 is TGTGCCAGCAGCTTAGAGACATACAATGAGCAGTTCTTC. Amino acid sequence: CASSLETYNEQFF.